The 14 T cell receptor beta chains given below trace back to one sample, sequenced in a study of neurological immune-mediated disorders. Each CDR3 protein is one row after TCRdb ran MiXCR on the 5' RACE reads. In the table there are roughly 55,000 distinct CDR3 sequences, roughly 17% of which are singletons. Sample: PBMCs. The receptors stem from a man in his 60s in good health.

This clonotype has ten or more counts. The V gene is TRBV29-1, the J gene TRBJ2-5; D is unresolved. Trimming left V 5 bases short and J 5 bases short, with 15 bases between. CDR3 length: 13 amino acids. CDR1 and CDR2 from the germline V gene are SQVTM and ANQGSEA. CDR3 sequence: CSVRPDGPETQYF. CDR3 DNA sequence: TGCAGCGTTCGACCCGACGGTCCGGAGACCCAGTACTTC.

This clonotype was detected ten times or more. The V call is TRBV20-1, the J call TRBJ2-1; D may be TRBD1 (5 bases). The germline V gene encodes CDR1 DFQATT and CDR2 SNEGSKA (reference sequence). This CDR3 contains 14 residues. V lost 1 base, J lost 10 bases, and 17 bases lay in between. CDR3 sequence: CSARAPLGLSEQFF. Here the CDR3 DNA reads TGCAGTGCTAGAGCCCCCTTGGGGCTGAGCGAGCAGTTCTTC.

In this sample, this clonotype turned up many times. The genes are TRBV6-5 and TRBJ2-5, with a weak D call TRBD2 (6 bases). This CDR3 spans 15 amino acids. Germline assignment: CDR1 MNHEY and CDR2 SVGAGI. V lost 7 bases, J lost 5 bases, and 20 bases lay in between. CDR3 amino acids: CASTPQGLGGETQYF. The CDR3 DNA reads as TGTGCCAGCACTCCCCAGGGACTCGGAGGCGAGACCCAGTACTTC.

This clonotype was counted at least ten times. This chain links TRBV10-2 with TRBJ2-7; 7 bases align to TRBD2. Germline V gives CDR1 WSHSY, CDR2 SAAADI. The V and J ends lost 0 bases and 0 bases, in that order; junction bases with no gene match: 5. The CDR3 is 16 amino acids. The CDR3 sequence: CASSESRGSFSYEQYF. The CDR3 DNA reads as TGCGCCAGCAGTGAGTCGCGCGGGAGTTTCTCCTACGAGCAGTACTTC.

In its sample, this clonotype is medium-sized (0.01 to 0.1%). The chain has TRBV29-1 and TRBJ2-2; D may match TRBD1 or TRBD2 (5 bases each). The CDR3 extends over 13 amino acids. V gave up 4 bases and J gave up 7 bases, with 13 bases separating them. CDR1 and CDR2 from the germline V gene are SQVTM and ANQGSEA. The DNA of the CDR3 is TGCAGCGTTGCCGGGATTAGGGGCGGGGAGCTGTTTTTT. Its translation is CSVAGIRGGELFF.

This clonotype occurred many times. CDR3 amino acids: CSAISGGTGYTF. CDR3 nucleotides: TGCAGTGCTATTTCGGGCGGGACGGGCTACACCTTC. The rearrangement joins TRBV20-1 to TRBJ1-2; D perhaps matches TRBD1 (5 bases). In germline, CDR1 is DFQATT, CDR2 SNEGSKA (reference sequence). Trimming took 4 bases from V and 8 from J, leaving 14 bases between them. The CDR3 is made up of 12 amino acids.

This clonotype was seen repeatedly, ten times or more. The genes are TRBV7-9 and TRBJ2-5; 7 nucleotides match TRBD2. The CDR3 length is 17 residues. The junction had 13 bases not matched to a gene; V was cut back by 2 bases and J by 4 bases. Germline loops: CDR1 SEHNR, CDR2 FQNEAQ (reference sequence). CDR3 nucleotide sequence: TGTGCCAGCAGCTTATTCCCCCCGACTAGCCCGGGAGAGACCCAGTACTTC. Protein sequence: CASSLFPPTSPGETQYF.

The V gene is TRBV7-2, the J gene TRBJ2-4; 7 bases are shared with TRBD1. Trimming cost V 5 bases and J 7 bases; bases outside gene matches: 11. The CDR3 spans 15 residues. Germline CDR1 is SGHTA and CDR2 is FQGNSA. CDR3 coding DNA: TGTGCCAGCAGCGCCTCACAGGGGTTGTGGAACATTCAGTACTTC. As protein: CASSASQGLWNIQYF.

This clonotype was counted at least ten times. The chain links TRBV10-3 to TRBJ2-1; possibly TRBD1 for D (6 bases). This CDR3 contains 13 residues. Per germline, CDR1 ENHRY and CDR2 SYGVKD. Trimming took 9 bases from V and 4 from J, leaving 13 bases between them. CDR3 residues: CAIGGPTYNEQFF. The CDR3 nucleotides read TGTGCCATAGGGGGACCTACTTACAATGAGCAGTTCTTC.

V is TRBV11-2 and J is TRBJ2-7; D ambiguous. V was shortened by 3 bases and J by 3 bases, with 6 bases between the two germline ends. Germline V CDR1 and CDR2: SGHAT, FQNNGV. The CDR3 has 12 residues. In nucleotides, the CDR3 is TGTGCCAGCAGCTTGGTCAGCTACGAGCAGTACTTC. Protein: CASSLVSYEQYF.

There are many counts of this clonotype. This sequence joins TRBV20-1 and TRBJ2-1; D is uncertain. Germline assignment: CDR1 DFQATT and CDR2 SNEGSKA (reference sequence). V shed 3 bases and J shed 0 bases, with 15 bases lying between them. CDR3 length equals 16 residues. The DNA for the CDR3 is TGCAGTGCTAGGATCCTTGACGCGAGCTCCTACAATGAGCAGTTCTTC. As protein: CSARILDASSYNEQFF.

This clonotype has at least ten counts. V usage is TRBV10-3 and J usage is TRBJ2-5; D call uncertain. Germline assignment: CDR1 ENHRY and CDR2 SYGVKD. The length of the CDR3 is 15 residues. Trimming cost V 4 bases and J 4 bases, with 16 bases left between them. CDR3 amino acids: CAISGEGIPGETQYF. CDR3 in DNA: TGTGCCATCAGTGGGGAAGGGATCCCGGGAGAGACCCAGTACTTC.

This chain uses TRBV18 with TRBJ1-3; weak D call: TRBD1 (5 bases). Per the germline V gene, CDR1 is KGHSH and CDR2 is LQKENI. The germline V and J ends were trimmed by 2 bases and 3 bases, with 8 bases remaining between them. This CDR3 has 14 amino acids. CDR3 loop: CASSPSRDGNTIYF. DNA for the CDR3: TGTGCCAGCTCACCATCCAGGGATGGAAACACCATATATTTT.

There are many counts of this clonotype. Here the CDR3 DNA reads TGCGCCAGCAGCTGGGGACAGAAAGAAGCTTTCTTT. The encoded protein is CASSWGQKEAFF. V gene TRBV5-1 combines with J gene TRBJ1-1, with 7 bases that match TRBD1. The V segment lost 3 bases and the J segment 8 bases; nucleotides outside the gene matches: 4. This CDR3 has 12 residues. Per the germline V gene, CDR1 is SGHRS and CDR2 is YFSETQ.